These 30 T cell receptor beta chains came from one sample sequenced in a study of blood T cell repertoires in COVID-19. Produced via immunoSEQ multiplex PCR; TCRdb's table is partial and in-frame only. The data show roughly 300,000 clones, over 75% seen once. The material sequenced was PBMCs or T cells enriched from blood (not recorded which). The receptors shown here come from a woman in her twenties or thirties who had recovered from COVID-19.

The gene calls are TRBV9 and TRBJ2-3; D is possibly TRBD2 (5 bases). Germline CDR1 SGDLS, CDR2 YYNGEE. The CDR3 extends over 17 amino acids. V dropped 0 bases and J dropped 2 bases, with 16 bases sitting between them. The DNA of the CDR3 is TGTGCCAGCAGCGTAGGTCCTAGCCAGACTCTCACAGATACGCAGTATTTT. Translated: CASSVGPSQTLTDTQYF. Full variable domain (missing parts from reference TRBV9 and TRBJ2-3): DSGVTQTPKHLITATGQRVTLRCSPRSGDLSVYWYQQSLDQGLQFLIQYYNGEERAKGNILERFSAQQFPDLHSELNLSSLELGDSALYFCASSVGPSQTLTDTQYFGPGTRLTVL.

The V gene is TRBV5-1, the J gene TRBJ1-2; the match to TRBD1 covers 11 bases. The CDR3 spans 14 residues. Looked up from germline, CDR1 is SGHRS and CDR2 is YFSETQ. V lost 4 bases, J lost 9 bases, and 8 bases stayed unmatched. The CDR3 bases are TGCGCCAGCAGCCCTAGGACAGGGGGCTGGAGCTACACCTTC. It is translated as CASSPRTGGWSYTF.

The genes are TRBV30 and TRBJ2-1, with 12 bases matching TRBD2. CDR1 and CDR2 (germline): GTSNPN, SVGIG (reference sequence). The CDR3 is 16 residues long. V was clipped by 2 bases and J by 3 bases; unmatched bases: 5. The CDR3 sequence is CAWSSTSGSVYNEQFF. In DNA form, the CDR3 reads TGTGCCTGGAGTTCGACTAGCGGGAGTGTCTACAATGAGCAGTTCTTC.

The DNA of the CDR3 is TGTGCCAGCTCACCCCTGAGCTCCTACAATGAGCAGTTCTTC. Protein: CASSPLSSYNEQFF. V is TRBV18 and J is TRBJ2-1; D call uncertain. This CDR3 comprises 14 residues. The germline V gene has CDR1 KGHSH and CDR2 LQKENI. V was pared by 3 bases and J by 0 bases, with 6 bases between.

The gene calls are TRBV28 and TRBJ2-7; 12 positions agree with TRBD2. V dropped 7 bases and J dropped 6; count of bases not matched to a gene: 10. Looked up from germline, CDR1 is MDHEN and CDR2 is SYDVKM. The CDR3 runs to 15 residues. The CDR3 loop is CASIPQLAGGSEQYF. CDR3 nucleotides: TGTGCCAGCATACCTCAACTAGCGGGAGGATCCGAGCAGTACTTC.

In nucleotides, the CDR3 is TGTGCCAGCAGCTCCGACCCGGGGAGCACTGAAGCTTTCTTT. Its protein product is CASSSDPGSTEAFF. This chain connects TRBV5-4 to TRBJ1-1; no reliable D call. The CDR3 totals 14 residues. Trimming stripped 3 bases from V and 4 bases from J, with 13 bases between. Germline CDR1 reads SGHNT; CDR2 reads YYREEE (reference sequence).

The count of this clone is one. The J gene is TRBJ2-1, the V gene TRBV27; 7 bases agree with TRBD1. V lost 8 bases and J lost 8; bases outside the gene matches: 12. This CDR3 spans 14 amino acids. CDR1 and CDR2 (germline): MNHEY, SMNVEV (reference sequence). CDR3 region: CASLDRESMDEQFF. The CDR3 nucleotides are TGTGCCAGCCTCGACAGGGAATCGATGGATGAGCAGTTCTTC.

The CDR3: CASSLDIGGSGELFF. The CDR3 nucleotides read TGTGCCAGCAGCTTGGATATAGGGGGTTCCGGGGAGCTGTTTTTT. The chain uses TRBV5-4 and TRBJ2-2; a possible D gene is TRBD1 (6 bases). Deletions cut 0 bases from V and 6 bases from J, with 12 bases between. This CDR3 contains 15 residues. Germline V gene lookup returns CDR1 SGHNT and CDR2 YYREEE (reference sequence). The entire variable domain, with the rest obtained from reference TRBV5-4 and TRBJ2-2, is as follows: ETGVTQSPTHLIKTRGQQVTLRCSSQSGHNTVSWYQQALGQGPQFIFQYYREEENGRGNFPPRFSGLQFPNYSSELNVNALELDDSALYLCASSLDIGGSGELFFGEGSRLTVL.

This chain uses TRBV30 with TRBJ2-2; 9 bases align to TRBD2. The CDR3 covers 14 residues. With V trimmed by 4 bases and J by 6 bases, 6 bases remained unmatched. CDR1 is GTSNPN, CDR2 SVGIG, per germline (reference sequence). The CDR3 protein is CAWKKLAGSGELFF. For the CDR3, the DNA is TGTGCCTGGAAAAAGCTAGCGGGATCCGGGGAGCTGTTTTTT.

This chain uses TRBV6-5 with TRBJ1-2, with D possibly being TRBD1 (5 bases). Germline V gene lookup returns CDR1 MNHEY and CDR2 SVGAGI. The ends were cut back, 1 base at V and 4 bases at J, with 7 bases in the middle. The CDR3 contains 13 residues. CDR3 residues: CASSYFQGYGYTF. The CDR3 DNA follows: TGTGCCAGCAGTTACTTCCAGGGCTATGGCTACACCTTC.

The gene calls are TRBV25-1 and TRBJ1-2; 7 bases match TRBD1. Germline CDR1 reads MGHDK; CDR2 reads SYGVNS. The CDR3 loop spans 15 amino acids. Trimming at V came to 2 bases and at J to 5 bases, leaving 8 bases not matched to a gene. CDR3 bases: TGTGCCAGCAGTGAAACGGGAGGGGGCGGGTATGGCTACACCTTC. Its translation: CASSETGGGGYGYTF.

This rearrangement joins TRBV5-6 to TRBJ1-1; the match to TRBD1 covers 10 bases. Germline V gene sequence: CDR1 SGHDT, CDR2 YYEEEE. This CDR3 region has 14 residues. V lost 0 bases to trimming and J lost 4 bases; unmatched junction nucleotides: 0. The CDR3 sequence is CASSLGTGGTEAFF. The CDR3 nucleotides are TGTGCCAGCAGCTTGGGGACAGGGGGCACTGAAGCTTTCTTT.

The chain couples TRBV15 to TRBJ2-7, with a tentative D call TRBD1 (6 bases). V was clipped by 3 bases and J by 3 bases, with 15 bases between them. This CDR3 contains 15 residues. CDR1 is LNHNV, CDR2 YYDKDF, per germline (reference sequence). CDR3 coding DNA: TGTGCCACCAGCAGCGCAGGGGCATCGGTCTACGAGCAGTACTTC. Translating it yields CATSSAGASVYEQYF.

This CDR3 reads CASSIDRRPYEQYF. The CDR3, as DNA: TGTGCCAGTAGTATTGACAGGCGGCCCTACGAGCAGTACTTC. V gene TRBV19 combines with J gene TRBJ2-7, with D possibly matching TRBD1 (6 bases). Germline CDR1 LNHDA, CDR2 SQIVND (reference sequence). With 3 bases removed from V and 2 bases from J, the gap between germline ends came to 11 bases. This CDR3 spans 14 amino acids.

The V gene is TRBV30, the J gene TRBJ2-5, with no clear D. The ends were cut back, 2 bases at V and 1 base at J, with 5 bases in the middle. The CDR3 is 12 amino acids. Germline V gene lookup returns CDR1 GTSNPN and CDR2 SVGIG (reference sequence). This CDR3 reads CAWSSIQETQYF. The CDR3 nucleotides read TGTGCCTGGAGTTCCATCCAAGAGACCCAGTACTTC.

J is TRBJ1-5 and V is TRBV18; D not certain. The V end was cut by 2 bases, the J end by 1 base, with 9 bases between. Looked up from germline, CDR1 is KGHSH and CDR2 is LQKENI. The CDR3 is made up of 15 amino acids. The CDR3 is CASSPVPRSNQPQHF. Here the CDR3 DNA reads TGTGCCAGCTCACCAGTCCCCCGGAGCAATCAGCCCCAGCATTTT.

J is TRBJ1-2 and V is TRBV10-2; 8 bases map to TRBD1. V was clipped by 7 bases and J by 5 bases; unmatched bases: 15. The CDR3 is made up of 16 amino acids. Germline-derived CDR1 and CDR2 are WSHSY and SAAADI. The CDR3: CASMGTGGSEKYGYTF. The CDR3 nucleotides are TGCGCCAGCATGGGAACAGGGGGTTCAGAAAAGTATGGCTACACCTTC.

The table lists this clone with a count of one. The rearrangement uses TRBV25-1 and TRBJ2-3; D remains unclear. This CDR3 contains 15 residues. Trimming shortened V by 5 bases and J by 0 bases, and 12 bases separated the two germline ends. Germline V lookup: CDR1 MGHDK, CDR2 SYGVNS. The chain's CDR3 is CASSPLGLSTDTQYF. The DNA for the CDR3 is TGTGCCAGCAGTCCCCTAGGCCTTAGCACAGATACGCAGTATTTT.

This rearrangement joins TRBV6-5 to TRBJ2-7, with 8 bases aligning to TRBD2. This CDR3 region has 16 residues. Germline V lookup: CDR1 MNHEY, CDR2 SVGAGI. The ends lost 0 bases at V and 5 bases at J; junction bases unmatched: 9. The CDR3 reads CASSYSIAGGRDEQYF. The CDR3 nucleotides are TGTGCCAGCAGTTACTCGATTGCGGGAGGCCGGGACGAGCAGTACTTC.

V is TRBV2 and J is TRBJ2-1; 11 nucleotides line up with TRBD2. The CDR3 extends over 18 amino acids. J was trimmed by 9 bases and V by 6 bases; bases with no gene match: 19. The germline V gene has CDR1 SNHLY and CDR2 FYNNEI. In nucleotides, the CDR3 is TGTGCCAGCAGGGTAGTCAGGGGGGCTAGCGGGAGGTTGAGTGAGCAGTTCTTC. Its protein product is CASRVVRGASGRLSEQFF.

This clone was counted once. The V and J genes are TRBV10-3 and TRBJ2-7, with 10 bases fitting TRBD1. The germline CDR1 and CDR2 sequences are ENHRY and SYGVKD. Trimming cost V 2 bases and J 1 base; bases outside gene matches: 2. The CDR3 is 15 amino acids. The CDR3 DNA sequence: TGTGCCATCAGTGAGGGGACAGGGGTATCCTACGAGCAGTACTTC. This codes for CAISEGTGVSYEQYF.

The count of this clone is one. The chain combines TRBV24-1 with TRBJ2-1; possible D gene TRBD1, 6 bases. Germline CDR1 and CDR2: KGHDR and SFDVKD. The CDR3 runs 13 residues. V dropped 4 bases and J dropped 12 bases, with 15 bases sitting between them. CDR3 sequence: CATSEPNRVGQFF. Written as DNA, the CDR3 is TGTGCCACCAGTGAGCCTAACAGGGTCGGGCAGTTCTTC.

The CDR3 nucleotides are TGTGCCAGCAGCCCCCGCGACAGGGGCCCAGATACGCAGTATTTT. As protein: CASSPRDRGPDTQYF. This rearrangement joins TRBV7-9 to TRBJ2-3; 8 positions match TRBD1. The CDR3 covers 15 residues. Looked up from germline, CDR1 is SEHNR and CDR2 is FQNEAQ (reference sequence). V shed 5 bases, J shed 4 bases, and the junction held 8 bases outside the gene matches.

The chain carries TRBV6-6 and TRBJ2-1; 8 bases agree with TRBD1. The CDR3 covers 14 residues. V lost 4 bases and J lost 8; bases outside the gene matches: 7. Germline V CDR1 and CDR2: MNHNY, SVGAGI (reference sequence). CDR3 nucleotides: TGTGCCAGCAGTTCGGGACAGGTTCGGGATGAGCAGTTCTTC. Translating gives CASSSGQVRDEQFF.

This sequence joins TRBV10-2 and TRBJ1-1; the match to TRBD1 covers 9 bases. CDR1 and CDR2 from the germline V gene are WSHSY and SAAADI. Trimming cost V 7 bases and J 1 base; bases outside gene matches: 1. CDR3 size: 13 residues. CDR3 region: CASTTGGNTEAFF. The CDR3 DNA follows: TGCGCCAGCACGACAGGGGGGAACACTGAAGCTTTCTTT.

The V gene is TRBV19, the J gene TRBJ2-3; D call uncertain. The CDR3 loop spans 13 amino acids. Deletions cut 0 bases from V and 8 bases from J, with 9 bases between. CDR1 and CDR2 (germline): LNHDA, SQIVND (reference sequence). The CDR3 sequence is CASSIDPVTTQYF. CDR3 sequence (DNA): TGTGCCAGTAGTATAGATCCGGTTACTACGCAGTATTTT.

The chain couples TRBV5-4 to TRBJ2-5, with 10 bases that match TRBD2. Germline V CDR1 and CDR2: SGHNT, YYREEE (reference sequence). V was clipped by 3 bases and J by 5 bases; unmatched bases: 1. The CDR3 length is 13 residues. The CDR3 nucleotides are TGTGCCAGCAGCTCGGGACTAGCGGAGACCCAGTACTTC. It translates to CASSSGLAETQYF.

The chain employs TRBV6-5 and TRBJ2-5; TRBD2 matches 12 bases. The CDR3 is made up of 15 amino acids. V dropped 5 bases and J dropped 5; count of bases not matched to a gene: 6. The germline V gene encodes CDR1 MNHEY and CDR2 SVGAGI. The CDR3: CASSTWTSGEETQYF. The CDR3 nucleotides read TGTGCCAGCAGTACCTGGACTAGCGGGGAGGAGACCCAGTACTTC.

The genes are TRBV27 and TRBJ2-1; possible D gene TRBD2, 6 bases. The CDR3 spans 14 residues. The V and J ends lost 4 bases and 1 base respectively, with 8 bases between them. Germline CDR1 MNHEY, CDR2 SMNVEV (reference sequence). The CDR3 reads CASSSAGSYNEQFF. As DNA, the CDR3 is TGTGCCAGCAGTTCCGCGGGATCCTACAATGAGCAGTTCTTC.

This clone was detected once. The genes are TRBV28 and TRBJ2-2; D is possibly TRBD2 (6 bases). Per the germline V gene, CDR1 is MDHEN and CDR2 is SYDVKM. This CDR3 contains 15 residues. V was trimmed by 3 bases and J by 0 bases, leaving 8 bases between them. The CDR3 loop reads CASSFSGANTGELFF. CDR3 nucleotides: TGTGCCAGCAGTTTTTCGGGGGCGAACACCGGGGAGCTGTTTTTT.